These T cell receptor beta chains were read from a single sample in a study of blood T cell repertoires in COVID-19. TCRdb keeps only in-frame clones here, not all; method: immunoSEQ multiplex PCR. The profile shows over 200,000 clones, around 84% of them singletons. The sequencing input was PBMCs or T cells enriched from blood (not recorded which). These receptors all come from a man between 40 and 49 years old who had recovered from COVID-19. The CDR3 runs from the conserved cysteine through the conserved F or W. The order of the fields is J gene, clone size, V gene, D gene, CDR3 protein. D genes are given only for firm matches. The size field is filled for only some rows; it gives once, few, many or a size class.

J gene: TRBJ1-2; clone size: NA; V gene: TRBV29-1; D gene: TRBD1; CDR3 protein: CSVRTGSYGYTF
J gene: TRBJ1-3; clone size: NA; V gene: TRBV3-1/TRBV3-2; D gene: TRBD1; CDR3 protein: CASSRKGQGNTIYF
J gene: TRBJ1-2; clone size: NA; V gene: TRBV24-1; D gene: NA; CDR3 protein: CATSGEVGGYTF
J gene: TRBJ2-2; clone size: NA; V gene: TRBV18; D gene: NA; CDR3 protein: CASSFRFANTGELFF
J gene: TRBJ1-4; clone size: few; V gene: TRBV6-1; D gene: NA; CDR3 protein: CASGDTDKEKLFF
J gene: TRBJ1-2; clone size: few; V gene: TRBV5-4; D gene: NA; CDR3 protein: CASSPRDGGTGYGYTF
J gene: TRBJ1-1; clone size: NA; V gene: TRBV19; D gene: NA; CDR3 protein: CASSIRPGTEAFF
J gene: TRBJ2-7; clone size: NA; V gene: TRBV4-1; D gene: NA; CDR3 protein: CASSQDRGREQYF
J gene: TRBJ2-5; clone size: NA; V gene: TRBV5-1; D gene: TRBD1; CDR3 protein: CASSGLTGQETQYF
J gene: TRBJ1-5; clone size: NA; V gene: TRBV4-1; D gene: NA; CDR3 protein: CASSQEREANQPQHF
J gene: TRBJ1-5; clone size: NA; V gene: TRBV19; D gene: TRBD1; CDR3 protein: CASSTTGVSNQPQHF
J gene: TRBJ2-1; clone size: NA; V gene: TRBV6-1; D gene: TRBD2; CDR3 protein: CASSEGGRAPYNEQFF
J gene: TRBJ1-5; clone size: NA; V gene: TRBV15; D gene: TRBD1; CDR3 protein: CATAPGQGNQPQHF
J gene: TRBJ2-7; clone size: NA; V gene: TRBV13; D gene: TRBD1; CDR3 protein: CASSPPGQASYEQYF
J gene: TRBJ2-5; clone size: NA; V gene: TRBV10-3; D gene: TRBD2; CDR3 protein: CAISDWTSGRGGQETQYF
J gene: TRBJ2-3; clone size: NA; V gene: TRBV5-1; D gene: NA; CDR3 protein: CASSSRNSDTQYF
J gene: TRBJ2-7; clone size: NA; V gene: TRBV15; D gene: NA; CDR3 protein: CATSRDRGTSSYEQYF
J gene: TRBJ1-4; clone size: NA; V gene: TRBV10-2; D gene: TRBD1; CDR3 protein: CASSAGTGVNEKLFF
J gene: TRBJ1-2; clone size: few; V gene: TRBV24-1; D gene: NA; CDR3 protein: CATSDPRDGVRTSGYTF
J gene: TRBJ2-2; clone size: NA; V gene: TRBV1; D gene: NA; CDR3 protein: CTSSHGLAGLKLNTGELFF
J gene: TRBJ1-2; clone size: NA; V gene: TRBV4-3; D gene: TRBD1; CDR3 protein: CASSQDWGQSYGYTF
J gene: TRBJ2-2; clone size: NA; V gene: TRBV15; D gene: NA; CDR3 protein: CATSNGRGTRRRTGELFF
J gene: TRBJ2-3; clone size: NA; V gene: TRBV27; D gene: TRBD2; CDR3 protein: CASSLLLAGTDTQYF
J gene: TRBJ2-3; clone size: NA; V gene: TRBV6-2/TRBV6-3; D gene: TRBD2; CDR3 protein: CASTPLGLAASSTDTQYF
J gene: TRBJ2-1; clone size: NA; V gene: TRBV7-8; D gene: NA; CDR3 protein: CASSLERVNEQFF
J gene: TRBJ1-5; clone size: NA; V gene: TRBV30; D gene: NA; CDR3 protein: CAWSGQPNQPQHF
J gene: TRBJ2-5; clone size: NA; V gene: TRBV10-2; D gene: NA; CDR3 protein: CASRSRYSRNDRETQYF
J gene: TRBJ2-1; clone size: NA; V gene: TRBV7-2; D gene: NA; CDR3 protein: CASSLGGLNEQFF
J gene: TRBJ1-4; clone size: few; V gene: TRBV19; D gene: TRBD1; CDR3 protein: CASSATGGLREKLFF
J gene: TRBJ1-2; clone size: NA; V gene: TRBV10-3; D gene: NA; CDR3 protein: CAISDQGVNYGYTF
J gene: TRBJ2-3; clone size: NA; V gene: TRBV6-2/TRBV6-3; D gene: TRBD2; CDR3 protein: CASSYAGLASTDTQYF
J gene: TRBJ2-3; clone size: NA; V gene: TRBV24-1; D gene: TRBD2; CDR3 protein: CATSDTQPPSGTFTDTQYF
J gene: TRBJ2-2; clone size: NA; V gene: TRBV29-1; D gene: NA; CDR3 protein: CSVKLPNTGELFF
J gene: TRBJ2-1; clone size: NA; V gene: TRBV5-4; D gene: TRBD2; CDR3 protein: CASSFDRTRGPFF
J gene: TRBJ2-2; clone size: NA; V gene: TRBV13; D gene: TRBD1; CDR3 protein: CASRTTGGTGELFF
J gene: TRBJ2-5; clone size: NA; V gene: TRBV18; D gene: NA; CDR3 protein: CASSEAETQYF
J gene: TRBJ2-7; clone size: NA; V gene: TRBV5-1; D gene: TRBD1; CDR3 protein: CASSLGGTGTNEQYF
J gene: TRBJ1-1; clone size: NA; V gene: TRBV4-1; D gene: NA; CDR3 protein: CASSPSGGTEAFF
J gene: TRBJ2-3; clone size: NA; V gene: TRBV15; D gene: TRBD2; CDR3 protein: CATSRGAGGPADTQYF
J gene: TRBJ2-7; clone size: NA; V gene: TRBV19; D gene: NA; CDR3 protein: CASSMRGGQWNYEQYF
J gene: TRBJ1-1; clone size: NA; V gene: TRBV7-2; D gene: NA; CDR3 protein: CASSLPQVENTEAFF
J gene: TRBJ2-2; clone size: NA; V gene: TRBV5-4; D gene: NA; CDR3 protein: CASSLAGSGLTGELFF
J gene: TRBJ2-2; clone size: NA; V gene: TRBV5-6; D gene: TRBD1; CDR3 protein: CASSFGNTGTGNTGELFF
J gene: TRBJ1-1; clone size: NA; V gene: TRBV9; D gene: NA; CDR3 protein: CASSVGTGDTEAFF
J gene: TRBJ2-3; clone size: NA; V gene: TRBV7-2; D gene: TRBD2; CDR3 protein: CASSAGVAGTSTDTQYF
J gene: TRBJ2-4; clone size: NA; V gene: TRBV7-9; D gene: NA; CDR3 protein: CASSLGTPGNIQYF
J gene: TRBJ2-2; clone size: few; V gene: TRBV6-5; D gene: NA; CDR3 protein: CASSTSRVYGELFF
J gene: TRBJ2-7; clone size: NA; V gene: TRBV2; D gene: NA; CDR3 protein: CASRADSYEQYF
J gene: TRBJ2-5; clone size: NA; V gene: TRBV19; D gene: TRBD2; CDR3 protein: CASSVTSGRGTQYF
J gene: TRBJ2-5; clone size: NA; V gene: TRBV7-3; D gene: NA; CDR3 protein: CASSLLGGETQYF
J gene: TRBJ2-1; clone size: NA; V gene: TRBV6-5; D gene: TRBD2; CDR3 protein: CASSSGTTYNEQFF
J gene: TRBJ1-2; clone size: many; V gene: TRBV7-8; D gene: NA; CDR3 protein: CASSFGGWQDYTF
J gene: TRBJ2-7; clone size: NA; V gene: TRBV4-3; D gene: TRBD1; CDR3 protein: CASSRDPGGFSYEQYF
J gene: TRBJ2-3; clone size: NA; V gene: TRBV11-3; D gene: TRBD1; CDR3 protein: CASSSRDRDSDTQYF
J gene: TRBJ2-3; clone size: once; V gene: TRBV30; D gene: TRBD2; CDR3 protein: CACEASGITDTQYF